This TCR beta chain was obtained from a study of blood T cells in healthy people across ages. The study's findings and limits: Diversity was higher, and naive CD4+ cells more numerous, in long-lived donors than in aged donors.

This clonotype was seen a handful of times. The antigen is unknown. The authors ran a second PCR of 7 to 11 cycles using a sample-barcoded 5' primer and a J-beta primer mix. MiXCR was run by TCRdb on the 5' RACE reads, yielding one entry per CDR3 protein. The sample consists of around 990,000 distinct CDR3 sequences, 20% to 25% of them appearing once. Losses at the gene ends were 10 bases for V and 7 bases for J; bases not matched to a gene: 22. This CDR3 comprises 18 residues. The same sample was also used in a study of T cells of mothers and their children.

Sample: blood. The chain combines TRBV23-1 with TRBJ1-6; 7 bases agree with TRBD1. TRBV23-1 is labeled an ORF, and its function is uncertain. This clonotype was obtained from a girl aged 2 to 10 in good health. The CDR3 protein is CAIFFTSGRGRFNSPLHF. The CDR3 nucleotides read TGCGCCATCTTCTTCACGTCGGGGAGGGGGCGATTCAATTCACCCCTCCACTTT.